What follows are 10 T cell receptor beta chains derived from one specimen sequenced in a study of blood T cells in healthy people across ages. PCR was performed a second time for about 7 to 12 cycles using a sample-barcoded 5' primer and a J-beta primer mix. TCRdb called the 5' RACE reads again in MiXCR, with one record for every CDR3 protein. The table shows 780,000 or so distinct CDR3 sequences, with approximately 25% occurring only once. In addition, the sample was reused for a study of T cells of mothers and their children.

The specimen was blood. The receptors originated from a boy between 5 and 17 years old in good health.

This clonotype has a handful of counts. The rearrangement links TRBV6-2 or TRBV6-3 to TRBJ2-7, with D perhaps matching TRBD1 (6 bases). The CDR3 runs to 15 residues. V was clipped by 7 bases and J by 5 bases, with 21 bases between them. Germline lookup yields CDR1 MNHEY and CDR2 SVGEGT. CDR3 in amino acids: CASTQTWGLSHEQYF. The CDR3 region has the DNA TGTGCCAGCACCCAGACTTGGGGGCTAAGCCACGAGCAGTACTTC.

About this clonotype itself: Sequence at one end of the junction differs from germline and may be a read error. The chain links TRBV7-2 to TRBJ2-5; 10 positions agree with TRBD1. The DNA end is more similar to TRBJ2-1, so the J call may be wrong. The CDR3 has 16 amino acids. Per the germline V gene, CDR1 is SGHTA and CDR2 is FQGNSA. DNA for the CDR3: TGTGCCGGCAGCGCGCTCGGGACAGGGGCCTACAATGAGCAGTTCTTC. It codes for CAGSALGTGAYNEQFF.

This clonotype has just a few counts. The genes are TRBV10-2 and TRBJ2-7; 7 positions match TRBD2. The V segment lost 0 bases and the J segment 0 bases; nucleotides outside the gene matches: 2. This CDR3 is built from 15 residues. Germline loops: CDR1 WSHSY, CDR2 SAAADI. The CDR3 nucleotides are TGCGCCAGCAGTGAGTCGTGGGGGGGCTCCTACGAGCAGTACTTC. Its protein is CASSESWGGSYEQYF.

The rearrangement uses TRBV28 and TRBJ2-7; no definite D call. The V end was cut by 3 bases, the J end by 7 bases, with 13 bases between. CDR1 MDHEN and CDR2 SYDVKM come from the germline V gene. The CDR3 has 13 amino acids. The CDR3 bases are TGTGCCAGCAGTTTCACCAACCTCGGGGAGCAGTACTTC. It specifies CASSFTNLGEQYF.

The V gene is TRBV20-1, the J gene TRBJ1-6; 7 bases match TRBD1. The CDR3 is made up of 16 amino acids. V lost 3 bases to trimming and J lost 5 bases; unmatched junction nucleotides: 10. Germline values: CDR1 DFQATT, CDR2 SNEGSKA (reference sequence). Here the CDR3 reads CSARELRQGDNSPLHF. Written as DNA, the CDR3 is TGCAGTGCTAGGGAACTAAGACAGGGCGATAATTCACCCCTCCACTTT.

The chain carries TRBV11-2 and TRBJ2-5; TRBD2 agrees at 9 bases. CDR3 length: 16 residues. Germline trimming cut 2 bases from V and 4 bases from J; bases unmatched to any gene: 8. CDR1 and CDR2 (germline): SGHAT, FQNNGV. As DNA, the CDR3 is TGTGCCAGCAGCTTACGGCGGGGGGGCCGGGGAGAGACCCAGTACTTC. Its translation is CASSLRRGGRGETQYF.

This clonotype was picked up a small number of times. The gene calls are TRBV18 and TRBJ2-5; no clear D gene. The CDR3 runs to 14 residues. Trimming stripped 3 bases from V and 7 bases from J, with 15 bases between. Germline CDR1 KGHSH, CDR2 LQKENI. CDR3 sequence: CASSPGRTSGTQYF. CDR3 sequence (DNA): TGTGCCAGCTCACCGGGTCGGACCTCGGGGACCCAGTACTTC.

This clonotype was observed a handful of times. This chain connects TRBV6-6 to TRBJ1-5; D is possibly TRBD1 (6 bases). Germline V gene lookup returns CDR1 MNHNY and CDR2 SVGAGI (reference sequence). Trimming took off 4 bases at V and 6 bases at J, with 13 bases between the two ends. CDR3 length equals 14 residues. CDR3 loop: CASSLQGAAQPQHF. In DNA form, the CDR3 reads TGTGCCAGCAGTTTACAGGGTGCCGCTCAGCCCCAGCATTTT.

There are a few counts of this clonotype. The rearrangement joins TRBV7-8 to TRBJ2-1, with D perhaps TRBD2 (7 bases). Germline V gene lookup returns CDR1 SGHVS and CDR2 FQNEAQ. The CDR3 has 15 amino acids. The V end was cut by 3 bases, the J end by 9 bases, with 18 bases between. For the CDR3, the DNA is TGTGCCAGCAGCTTGGGGGCGGGGGAGACCGGTGAGCAGTTCTTC. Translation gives CASSLGAGETGEQFF. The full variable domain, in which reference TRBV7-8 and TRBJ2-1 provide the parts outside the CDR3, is GAGVSQSPRYKVAKRGQDVALRCDPISGHVSLFWYQQALGQGPEFLTYFQNEAQLDKSGLPSDRFFAERPEGSVSTLKIQRTQQEDSAVYLCASSLGAGETGEQFFGPGTRLTVL.

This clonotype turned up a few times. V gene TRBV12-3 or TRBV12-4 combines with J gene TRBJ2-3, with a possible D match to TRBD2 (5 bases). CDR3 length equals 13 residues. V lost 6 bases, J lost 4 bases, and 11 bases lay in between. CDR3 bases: TGTGCCAGCAGCCGAGAGAGGGCAGATACGCAGTATTTT. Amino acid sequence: CASSRERADTQYF.